These T cell receptor beta chains were read from a single sample in a study of blood T cell repertoires in COVID-19. This table comes from immunoSEQ multiplex PCR, and its TCRdb copy is limited to in-frame clones, with some not included. This table has under 250,000 clones, around 88% appearing once. The sequenced sample consisted of peripheral blood. These receptors all come from a man aged 40-50 years with active or convalescent COVID-19. Both conserved end residues are part of each CDR3. A D gene is named only where the DNA matches it firmly. Size is stated for part of the rows, as once, few or many counts, or as a class when the clone is expanded.

DNA: TGTGCCAGTACCTCCCAGGGGGAAAAGTATGGCTACACCTTC
CDR3: CASTSQGEKYGYTF
V: TRBV19
size: NA
J: TRBJ1-2
D: TRBD1

DNA: TGTGCCAGCAGTTACGGTGGCAGGGGAGGCAATCAGCCCCAGCATTTT
CDR3: CASSYGGRGGNQPQHF
V: TRBV6-2/TRBV6-3
size: NA
J: TRBJ1-5
D: NA

DNA: TGTGCCAGCAGTTCCCCGGGACAGTCCAATCAGCCCCAGCATTTT
CDR3: CASSSPGQSNQPQHF
V: TRBV28
size: once
J: TRBJ1-5
D: TRBD1

DNA: TGTGCCAGTAGTATTACGGACAGGGGATCCAATCAGCCCCAGCATTTT
CDR3: CASSITDRGSNQPQHF
V: TRBV19
size: NA
J: TRBJ1-5
D: TRBD1

DNA: TGCAGCGTTGGCCCAGGGGGCGGGGAGCAGTTCTTC
CDR3: CSVGPGGGEQFF
V: TRBV29-1
size: few
J: TRBJ2-1
D: TRBD1

DNA: TGTGCCAGTAGTACCCCTCGAATCCAGACAGGGGGCACCTACAATGAGCAGTTCTTC
CDR3: CASSTPRIQTGGTYNEQFF
V: TRBV19
size: NA
J: TRBJ2-1
D: TRBD1

DNA: TGTGCCAGCAGCGCGCGTCAGGGACAAAACTATGGCTACACCTTC
CDR3: CASSARQGQNYGYTF
V: TRBV9
size: NA
J: TRBJ1-2
D: NA

DNA: TGTGCCAGCAGCAAAGTGGTCAGGATTACCAATCAGCCCCAGCATTTT
CDR3: CASSKVVRITNQPQHF
V: TRBV21-1
size: NA
J: TRBJ1-5
D: NA

DNA: TGCAGCGCGCAAGGGGCTGCCTACTCTGGGGCCAACGTCCTGACTTTC
CDR3: CSAQGAAYSGANVLTF
V: TRBV29-1
size: NA
J: TRBJ2-6
D: NA

DNA: TGTGCCAGCAGTGAGCGGACAGGGAGAAGTCAGCCCCAGCATTTT
CDR3: CASSERTGRSQPQHF
V: TRBV2
size: NA
J: TRBJ1-5
D: TRBD1

DNA: TGTGCCAGTCGGGCGGGGAATGGGTACACTGAAGCTTTCTTT
CDR3: CASRAGNGYTEAFF
V: TRBV19
size: NA
J: TRBJ1-1
D: NA

DNA: TGTGCCTCGGGTGTTCAGGAGGGCACTGAAGCTTTCTTT
CDR3: CASGVQEGTEAFF
V: TRBV7-3
size: NA
J: TRBJ1-1
D: NA

DNA: TGTGCCAGCTCACCACCGAACAGAGTAGAAAATGAAAAACTGTTTTTT
CDR3: CASSPPNRVENEKLFF
V: TRBV18
size: NA
J: TRBJ1-4
D: NA

DNA: TGTGCCAGCAGCCAGGGCCCTCTTGAGGGACTGTTTTTT
CDR3: CASSQGPLEGLFF
V: TRBV4-2
size: NA
J: TRBJ1-4
D: NA

DNA: TGTGCCCTGAACGTGGAACAGGGGGCCTACGAGCAGTACTTC
CDR3: CALNVEQGAYEQYF
V: TRBV30
size: once
J: TRBJ2-7
D: TRBD1

DNA: TGTGCCAGCAGCCTAAGGACAGGGGCTTATGGCTACACCTTC
CDR3: CASSLRTGAYGYTF
V: TRBV27
size: few
J: TRBJ1-2
D: TRBD1

DNA: TGTGCCAGCTGGAGTCCCGGGACAGGGAACACTGAAGCTTTCTTT
CDR3: CASWSPGTGNTEAFF
V: TRBV6-5
size: NA
J: TRBJ1-1
D: TRBD1

DNA: TGTGCCAGCTCACCAAACAGGGGATCGTCAGATACGCAGTATTTT
CDR3: CASSPNRGSSDTQYF
V: TRBV18
size: NA
J: TRBJ2-3
D: TRBD1

DNA: TGTGCCAGTACTTACAGGACGGTGGGGAACACTGAAGCTTTCTTT
CDR3: CASTYRTVGNTEAFF
V: TRBV19
size: NA
J: TRBJ1-1
D: NA

DNA: TGCGCCAGCGATGCGGGGGGGAACACCGGGGAGCTGTTTTTT
CDR3: CASDAGGNTGELFF
V: TRBV5-1
size: few
J: TRBJ2-2
D: TRBD2

DNA: TGTGCCAGCGGCTCGGGGGCTGGGGCCAACGTCCTGACTTTC
CDR3: CASGSGAGANVLTF
V: TRBV3-1/TRBV3-2
size: NA
J: TRBJ2-6
D: NA

DNA: TGTGCCAGCAGCTTCGGGACAGCCTATGGCTACACCTTC
CDR3: CASSFGTAYGYTF
V: TRBV7-2
size: once
J: TRBJ1-2
D: TRBD1

DNA: TGTGCCAGCAGCTCGGACACCAAAGAGACCCAGTACTTC
CDR3: CASSSDTKETQYF
V: TRBV11-3
size: NA
J: TRBJ2-5
D: NA

DNA: TGTGCCAGCATTAGTAGTCTGACAGGGTTCAATGGCTACACCTTC
CDR3: CASISSLTGFNGYTF
V: TRBV2
size: NA
J: TRBJ1-2
D: TRBD1

DNA: TGTGCCAGCAGTCCACCGACAGGAGTTTATGGCTACACCTTC
CDR3: CASSPPTGVYGYTF
V: TRBV6-2/TRBV6-3
size: NA
J: TRBJ1-2
D: NA

DNA: TGTGCCAGCTCACCCCGCCCCGAGGGCGAGCAGTACTTC
CDR3: CASSPRPEGEQYF
V: TRBV18
size: NA
J: TRBJ2-7
D: NA

DNA: TGTGCCAGCAGCCCCGAGAGACTAGCGGGCTACAATGAGCAGTTCTTC
CDR3: CASSPERLAGYNEQFF
V: TRBV4-2
size: NA
J: TRBJ2-1
D: TRBD2

DNA: TGTGCCAGCAGTCCTAGACAGGGCTCGAACACTGAAGCTTTCTTT
CDR3: CASSPRQGSNTEAFF
V: TRBV27
size: NA
J: TRBJ1-1
D: TRBD1

DNA: TGTGCTAGCAGCTTAGGTATACAGGGAATGGGAGAGACCCAGTACTTC
CDR3: CASSLGIQGMGETQYF
V: TRBV7-7
size: NA
J: TRBJ2-5
D: NA

DNA: TGTGCCTGGAATCTTCGGCGTGGGACAGGGCCTCTCACCTTC
CDR3: CAWNLRRGTGPLTF
V: TRBV30
size: once
J: TRBJ1-2
D: TRBD1

DNA: TGTGCCAGTACCGAATCCGGGACATATATCAATCAGCCCCAGCATTTT
CDR3: CASTESGTYINQPQHF
V: TRBV19
size: NA
J: TRBJ1-5
D: NA

DNA: TGCAGCGCTATTGGTCAGGGAAACCAAGAGACCCAGTACTTC
CDR3: CSAIGQGNQETQYF
V: TRBV29-1
size: NA
J: TRBJ2-5
D: NA

DNA: TGTGCCAGCAGCTTTCAGGGTGTCACCGGGGAGCTGTTTTTT
CDR3: CASSFQGVTGELFF
V: TRBV7-2
size: NA
J: TRBJ2-2
D: NA

DNA: TGTGCCAGCAAGATGGGCCTGAACACTGAAGCTTTCTTT
CDR3: CASKMGLNTEAFF
V: TRBV6-6
size: once
J: TRBJ1-1
D: NA

DNA: TGTGCCAGCAGTGAAATTTCCAGGCAAGAGACCCAGTACTTC
CDR3: CASSEISRQETQYF
V: TRBV2
size: NA
J: TRBJ2-5
D: NA

DNA: TGTGCCTGCAGACAGGGGACTACCAATCAGCCCCAGCATTTT
CDR3: CACRQGTTNQPQHF
V: TRBV30
size: NA
J: TRBJ1-5
D: TRBD1

DNA: TGTGCCAGCAGTCCCCGGGACAGAGGAAATCAGCCCCAGCATTTT
CDR3: CASSPRDRGNQPQHF
V: TRBV6-5
size: NA
J: TRBJ1-5
D: TRBD1

DNA: TGTGCCTGGAGTGGTACAGGGACCTACAATGAGCAGTTCTTC
CDR3: CAWSGTGTYNEQFF
V: TRBV30
size: NA
J: TRBJ2-1
D: NA

DNA: TGTGCCAGTTCCCTTACAGGGAGCAATCAGCCCCAGCATTTT
CDR3: CASSLTGSNQPQHF
V: TRBV19
size: few
J: TRBJ1-5
D: NA

DNA: TGTGCCAGCAGTGATACAGGGGACATCAATCCCCAGCATTTT
CDR3: CASSDTGDINPQHF
V: TRBV28
size: NA
J: TRBJ1-5
D: TRBD1

DNA: TGTGCCAGCAGCGTCGGGACAGGCCCAGTAGGAGAGACCCAGTACTTC
CDR3: CASSVGTGPVGETQYF
V: TRBV9
size: NA
J: TRBJ2-5
D: TRBD1

DNA: TGTGCCACCAGTGACCCATCAACTAGGAGAGGTTTGGAGACCCAGTACTTC
CDR3: CATSDPSTRRGLETQYF
V: TRBV24-1
size: NA
J: TRBJ2-5
D: NA

DNA: TGTGCCAGTAGCGCCGGGACAGGGGGCTCTCAGCCCCAGCATTTT
CDR3: CASSAGTGGSQPQHF
V: TRBV19
size: NA
J: TRBJ1-5
D: TRBD1

DNA: TGTGCCAGCAGCCCCGTAGCCGCCGATACGCAGTATTTT
CDR3: CASSPVAADTQYF
V: TRBV7-9
size: NA
J: TRBJ2-3
D: NA

DNA: TGCAGCACACAAAAAGAAGACAGGGGAGGCAATCAGCCCCAGCATTTT
CDR3: CSTQKEDRGGNQPQHF
V: TRBV29-1
size: NA
J: TRBJ1-5
D: TRBD1

DNA: TGTGCCAGCAGCCGGGGACAGTTGCTCGAGCAGTACTTC
CDR3: CASSRGQLLEQYF
V: TRBV7-8
size: once
J: TRBJ2-7
D: TRBD1

DNA: TGTGCCAGCCGAATGAGGGGGCTAGATGATGGCTACACCTTC
CDR3: CASRMRGLDDGYTF
V: TRBV6-5
size: NA
J: TRBJ1-2
D: TRBD1

DNA: TGTGCCAGCAGCTCCCGGGACAGAGGAGACGAGCAGTACTTC
CDR3: CASSSRDRGDEQYF
V: TRBV11-3
size: NA
J: TRBJ2-7
D: TRBD1

DNA: TGTGCCAGCAGTGCGGGTCAGGGTCGGCTTATATATAATTCACCCCTCCACTTT
CDR3: CASSAGQGRLIYNSPLHF
V: TRBV25-1
size: NA
J: TRBJ1-6
D: NA

DNA: TGCGCCAGCAGCCCATCCGGGACAGGGGAGACCTACGAGCAGTACTTC
CDR3: CASSPSGTGETYEQYF
V: TRBV4-3
size: few
J: TRBJ2-7
D: TRBD1

DNA: TGTGCCAGCAGCGCAACAGGGACCGGGAACACTGAAGCTTTCTTT
CDR3: CASSATGTGNTEAFF
V: TRBV6-4
size: NA
J: TRBJ1-1
D: NA

DNA: TGTGCCAGCAGTTTGTATCAGGGCTTGAACACTGAAGCTTTCTTT
CDR3: CASSLYQGLNTEAFF
V: TRBV27
size: NA
J: TRBJ1-1
D: NA

DNA: TGCGCCAGCACCCAACTAGACAGGAATGAAAAACTGTTTTTT
CDR3: CASTQLDRNEKLFF
V: TRBV4-1
size: NA
J: TRBJ1-4
D: NA

DNA: TGTGCCAGCAGCCAACAGGGATTATATGGCTACACCTTC
CDR3: CASSQQGLYGYTF
V: TRBV9
size: once
J: TRBJ1-2
D: NA

DNA: TGTGCCCCACCCCGGGGGAAGGCTAATGAAAAACTGTTTTTT
CDR3: CAPPRGKANEKLFF
V: TRBV30
size: NA
J: TRBJ1-4
D: NA

DNA: TGTGCCAGTAGTTCCAAAGCTAGCGCAGTCTACAATGAGCAGTTCTTC
CDR3: CASSSKASAVYNEQFF
V: TRBV19
size: NA
J: TRBJ2-1
D: NA